Here is one TCR beta chain with its context. These data come from a study of blood T cell repertoires in COVID-19. Assay: immunoSEQ multiplex PCR; the TCRdb copy retains only in-frame clones and omits some. This table holds roughly 110,000 clones, less than 90% found once. Trimming stripped 3 bases from V and 3 bases from J, with 6 bases between. CDR1 and CDR2 from the germline V gene are LNHDA and SQIVND (reference sequence). The CDR3 length is 13 residues. The clonotype was recovered from a human donor in a cohort sampled during active COVID-19. The sequencing sample was made of peripheral blood. V is TRBV19 and J is TRBJ2-1, with D perhaps matching TRBD2 (6 bases). Here the CDR3 reads CASSISGYNEQFF. The CDR3 DNA reads as TGTGCCAGTAGTATTAGCGGCTACAATGAGCAGTTCTTC.